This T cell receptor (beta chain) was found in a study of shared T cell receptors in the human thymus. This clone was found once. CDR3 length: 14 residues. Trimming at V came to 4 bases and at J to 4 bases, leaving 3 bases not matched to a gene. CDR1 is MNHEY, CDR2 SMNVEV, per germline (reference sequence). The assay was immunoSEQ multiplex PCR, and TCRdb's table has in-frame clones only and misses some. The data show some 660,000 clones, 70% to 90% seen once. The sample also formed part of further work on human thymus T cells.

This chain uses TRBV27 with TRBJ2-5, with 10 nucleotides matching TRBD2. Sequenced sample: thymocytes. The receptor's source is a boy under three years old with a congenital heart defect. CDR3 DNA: TGTGCCAGCAGTTCTAGCGGGAGAAGAGAGACCCAGTACTTC. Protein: CASSSSGRRETQYF.